This T cell receptor beta chain derives from a study of multiple sclerosis patients with progressive multifocal leukoencephalopathy. Noted time point: before natalizumab initiation. Only in-frame clones appear in the TCRdb table, and some are missing; sequencing was by immunoSEQ multiplex PCR. The sample consists of fewer than 35,000 clones, 80% to 95% of them appearing once. On this clone: Antigen specificity is unknown.

Overall study findings and caveats: Lower normalized Shannon entropy suggested reduced TRB diversity in most PML patients.

Germline CDR1 and CDR2: LNHNV and YYDKDF (reference sequence). Trimming removed 1 base from V and 0 bases from J, with 9 bases in between. This CDR3 region has 15 residues. V usage is TRBV15 and J usage is TRBJ1-2; the D is unclear. This receptor was obtained from a man younger than 40 with multiple sclerosis. Sequenced sample: PBMCs. Written as DNA, the CDR3 is TGTGCCACCAGCAGAGCGGACCGAACTAACTATGGCTACACCTTC. Its translation: CATSRADRTNYGYTF.